This T cell receptor beta chain was documented in a study of blood T cell repertoires in COVID-19. This CDR3 has 14 residues. The V gene end was trimmed by 2 bases and the J gene end by 9 bases; junction bases not matched to a gene: 6. Germline assignment: CDR1 GTSNPN and CDR2 SVGIG (reference sequence). This clone was seen a few times. This table comes from immunoSEQ multiplex PCR, and its TCRdb copy is limited to in-frame clones, with some not included. This sample has approximately 36,000 clones, with approximately 80% found just once. V and J are TRBV30 and TRBJ2-1; TRBD2 matches at 11 bases. Sequencing was carried out using peripheral blood. The source of this sequence is a human donor in a cohort sampled during active or convalescent COVID-19. The donor label of this sample is uncertain. CDR3 nucleotide sequence: TGTGCCTGGAGTACTAGCGGGAGAAGGGGTGAGCAGTTCTTC. This codes for CAWSTSGRRGEQFF.